The source of this T cell receptor (beta chain) is a study of T cell responses to AZD1222 COVID-19 vaccine. The V gene lost 3 bases and the J gene lost 7 bases, with 17 bases spanning the gap. The CDR3 spans 15 residues. Per the germline V gene, CDR1 is SGDLS and CDR2 is YYNGEE. The method was immunoSEQ multiplex PCR; TCRdb's version includes in-frame clones alone and lacks a portion of them. Among roughly 100,000 clones listed, roughly 90% were seen once. This TCR derives from an adult who received the AZD1222 COVID-19 vaccine. V is TRBV9 and J is TRBJ2-1; D is tentatively TRBD1 or TRBD2 (5 bases each). The specimen comprised peripheral blood, sampled 28 days after the second AZD1222 dose. The CDR3 DNA reads as TGTGCCAGCAGCGCAACCGGGACGATCCCAAATGAGCAGTTCTTC. It translates to CASSATGTIPNEQFF.